This is a list of T cell receptor beta chains from one sample in a study of OX40 agonist ivuxolimab in advanced cancers. The assay was immunoSEQ multiplex PCR, and TCRdb's table has in-frame clones only and misses some. This repertoire shows fewer than 85,000 clones, about nine tenths found once; its top ten account for approximately 0.43%. Material: CD4+ or CD8+ T cells sorted from blood, obtained in a trial of the OX40 agonist ivuxolimab. Receptors were obtained from an adult with an advanced solid tumor such as melanoma, head and neck, liver or kidney cancer. CDR3s include the opening cysteine and the closing phenylalanine or tryptophan. Fields, in order: clone size, D gene, V gene, J gene, CDR3 DNA, CDR3 protein. The D gene is left open where the match is weak. Clone size, where shown, is once, few, many, or a class for clones that have expanded.

clone size: .; D gene: TRBD1; V gene: TRBV7-3; J gene: TRBJ2-1; CDR3 DNA: TGTGCCAGCAGGCCCGGGACAGGGGGCAATGAGCAGTTCTTC; CDR3 protein: CASRPGTGGNEQFF
clone size: .; D gene: TRBD2; V gene: TRBV4-2; J gene: TRBJ2-5; CDR3 DNA: TGTGCCAGTAGCCCGGGGGGGTTGGGAGAGACCCAGTACTTC; CDR3 protein: CASSPGGLGETQYF
clone size: .; D gene: .; V gene: TRBV5-1; J gene: TRBJ2-3; CDR3 DNA: TGCGCCAGCAGCTTGGGAGGACGGAGTACGCAGTATTTT; CDR3 protein: CASSLGGRSTQYF
clone size: few; D gene: TRBD2; V gene: TRBV2; J gene: TRBJ2-5; CDR3 DNA: TGTGCCAGCAGACTACTGCGGGGGGGCCCGGAGACCCAGTACTTC; CDR3 protein: CASRLLRGGPETQYF
clone size: .; D gene: TRBD1; V gene: TRBV18; J gene: TRBJ2-7; CDR3 DNA: TGTGCCAGCTCCCCGGGGACAGGGGTGGCCTACGAGCAGTACTTC; CDR3 protein: CASSPGTGVAYEQYF
clone size: .; D gene: .; V gene: TRBV5-1; J gene: TRBJ2-2; CDR3 DNA: TGCGCCAGCAGCTTGAGGAGGACCGGGGAGCTGTTTTTT; CDR3 protein: CASSLRRTGELFF
clone size: once; D gene: .; V gene: TRBV7-3; J gene: TRBJ2-6; CDR3 DNA: TGTGCCAGCAGCTTATGGGCGGGACCTTACTCTGGGGCCAACGTCCTGACTTTC; CDR3 protein: CASSLWAGPYSGANVLTF
clone size: .; D gene: TRBD1; V gene: TRBV7-6; J gene: TRBJ2-3; CDR3 DNA: TGTGCCAGCAGCTCCAAACAGGGGACAGATACGCAGTATTTT; CDR3 protein: CASSSKQGTDTQYF
clone size: .; D gene: TRBD1; V gene: TRBV5-4; J gene: TRBJ2-7; CDR3 DNA: TGTGCCAGCAGCGCGGGACAGGGACCCTACGAGCAGTACTTC; CDR3 protein: CASSAGQGPYEQYF
clone size: .; D gene: .; V gene: TRBV9; J gene: TRBJ2-1; CDR3 DNA: TGTGCCAGCAGCGTACAGGGGGGCCTCTTCAATGAGCAGTTCTTC; CDR3 protein: CASSVQGGLFNEQFF
clone size: .; D gene: .; V gene: TRBV6-5; J gene: TRBJ2-7; CDR3 DNA: TGTGCCAGCAGCCAAGCACGGGACCCCTACGAGCAGTACTTC; CDR3 protein: CASSQARDPYEQYF
clone size: .; D gene: .; V gene: TRBV7-9; J gene: TRBJ2-5; CDR3 DNA: TGTGCCAGCAGCTTTGGACAGCTGGAGACCCAGTACTTC; CDR3 protein: CASSFGQLETQYF
clone size: .; D gene: .; V gene: TRBV7-2; J gene: TRBJ2-1; CDR3 DNA: TGTGCCAGCAGCTTAGAGGCTAGCTTGGGTGAGCAGTTCTTC; CDR3 protein: CASSLEASLGEQFF
clone size: .; D gene: TRBD2; V gene: TRBV29-1; J gene: TRBJ2-3; CDR3 DNA: TGCAGCGTTCAACTTTTAGCGGGGGGTCCAGATACGCAGTATTTT; CDR3 protein: CSVQLLAGGPDTQYF
clone size: .; D gene: .; V gene: TRBV7-2; J gene: TRBJ1-2; CDR3 DNA: TGTGCCAGCAGCGTAGTTTTTGAGAATGGCTACACCTTC; CDR3 protein: CASSVVFENGYTF
clone size: .; D gene: TRBD1; V gene: TRBV5-1; J gene: TRBJ2-1; CDR3 DNA: TGCGCCAGCAGCTTGCAAGCCGGGACAGGGGGCAATGAGCAGTTCTTC; CDR3 protein: CASSLQAGTGGNEQFF
clone size: .; D gene: .; V gene: TRBV16; J gene: TRBJ2-1; CDR3 DNA: TGTGCCAGCAGTCACGAGGGGGGACAGAGCAATGAGCAGTTCTTC; CDR3 protein: CASSHEGGQSNEQFF
clone size: .; D gene: .; V gene: TRBV6-5; J gene: TRBJ2-7; CDR3 DNA: TGTGCCAGCAGTATCCGGGACAGCGGGTACGAGCAGTACTTC; CDR3 protein: CASSIRDSGYEQYF
clone size: .; D gene: .; V gene: TRBV6-1; J gene: TRBJ1-1; CDR3 DNA: TGTGCCAGCAGTGAAAAGGGGAACACTGAAGCTTTCTTT; CDR3 protein: CASSEKGNTEAFF
clone size: .; D gene: .; V gene: TRBV10-3; J gene: TRBJ2-7; CDR3 DNA: TGTGCCATCAGTGGGGCGGGATTGTACGAGCAGTACTTC; CDR3 protein: CAISGAGLYEQYF